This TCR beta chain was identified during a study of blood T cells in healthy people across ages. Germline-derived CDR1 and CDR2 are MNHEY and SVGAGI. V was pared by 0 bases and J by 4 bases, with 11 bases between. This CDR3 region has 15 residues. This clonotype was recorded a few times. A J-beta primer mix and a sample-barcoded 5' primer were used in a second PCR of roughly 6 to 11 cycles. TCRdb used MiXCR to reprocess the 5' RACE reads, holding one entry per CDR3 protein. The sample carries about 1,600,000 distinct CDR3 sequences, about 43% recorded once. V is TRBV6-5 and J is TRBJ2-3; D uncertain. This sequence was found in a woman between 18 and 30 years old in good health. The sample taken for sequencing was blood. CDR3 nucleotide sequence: TGTGCCAGCAGTTACTCGGATGGACCAGCAGATACGCAGTATTTT. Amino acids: CASSYSDGPADTQYF.